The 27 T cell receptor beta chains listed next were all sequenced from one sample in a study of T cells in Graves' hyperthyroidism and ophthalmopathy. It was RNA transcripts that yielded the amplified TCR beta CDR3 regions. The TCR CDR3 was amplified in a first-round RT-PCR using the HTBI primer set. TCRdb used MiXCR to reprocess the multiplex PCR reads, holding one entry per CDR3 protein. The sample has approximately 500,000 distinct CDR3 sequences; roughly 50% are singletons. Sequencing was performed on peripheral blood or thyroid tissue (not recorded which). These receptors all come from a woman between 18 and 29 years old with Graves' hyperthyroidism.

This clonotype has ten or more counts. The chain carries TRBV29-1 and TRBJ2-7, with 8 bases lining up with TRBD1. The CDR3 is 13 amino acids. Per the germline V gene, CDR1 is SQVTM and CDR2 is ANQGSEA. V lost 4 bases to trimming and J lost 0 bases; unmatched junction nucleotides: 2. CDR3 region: CSVVGTGSYEQYF. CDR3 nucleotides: TGCAGCGTTGTTGGGACAGGCTCCTACGAGCAGTACTTC.

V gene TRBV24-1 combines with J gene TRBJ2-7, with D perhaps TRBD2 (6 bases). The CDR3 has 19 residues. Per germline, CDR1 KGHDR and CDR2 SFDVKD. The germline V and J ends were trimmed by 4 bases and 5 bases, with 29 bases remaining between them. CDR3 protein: CATSELPGSGYTLPHEQYF. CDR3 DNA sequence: TGTGCCACCAGTGAACTCCCCGGGAGTGGCTACACCCTGCCCCACGAGCAGTACTTC.

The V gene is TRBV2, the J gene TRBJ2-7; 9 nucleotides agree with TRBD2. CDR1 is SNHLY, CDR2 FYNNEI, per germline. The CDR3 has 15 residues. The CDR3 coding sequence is TGTGCTAGCGGAGTTGAGTTAGCGGGGGCCTACGAGCAGTACTTC. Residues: CASGVELAGAYEQYF.

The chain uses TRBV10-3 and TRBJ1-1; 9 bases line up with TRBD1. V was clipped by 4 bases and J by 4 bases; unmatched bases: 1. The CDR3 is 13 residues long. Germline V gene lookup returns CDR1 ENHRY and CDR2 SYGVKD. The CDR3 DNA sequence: TGTGCCATCAGTGTGGACAGGGGCACTGAAGCTTTCTTT. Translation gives CAISVDRGTEAFF.

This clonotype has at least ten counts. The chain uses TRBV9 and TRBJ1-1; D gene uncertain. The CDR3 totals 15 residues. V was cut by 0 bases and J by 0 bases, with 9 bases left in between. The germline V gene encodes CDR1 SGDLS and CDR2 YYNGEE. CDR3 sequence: CASSVEARMNTEAFF. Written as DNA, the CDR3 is TGTGCCAGCAGCGTAGAGGCCAGAATGAACACTGAAGCTTTCTTT.

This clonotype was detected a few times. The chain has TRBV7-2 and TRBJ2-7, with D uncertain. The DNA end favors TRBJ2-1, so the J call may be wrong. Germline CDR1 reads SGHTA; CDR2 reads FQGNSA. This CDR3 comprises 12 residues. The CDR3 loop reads CASSWQLNEQFF. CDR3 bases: TGTGCCAGCAGTTGGCAGCTCAATGAGCAGTTCTTC.

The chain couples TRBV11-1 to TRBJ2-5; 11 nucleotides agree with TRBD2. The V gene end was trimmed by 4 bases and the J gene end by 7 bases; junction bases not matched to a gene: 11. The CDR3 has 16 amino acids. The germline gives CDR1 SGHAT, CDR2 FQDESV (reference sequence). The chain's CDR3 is CASSSQLAGVWVTQYF. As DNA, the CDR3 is TGTGCCAGCAGCTCCCAACTAGCGGGAGTGTGGGTGACCCAGTACTTC.

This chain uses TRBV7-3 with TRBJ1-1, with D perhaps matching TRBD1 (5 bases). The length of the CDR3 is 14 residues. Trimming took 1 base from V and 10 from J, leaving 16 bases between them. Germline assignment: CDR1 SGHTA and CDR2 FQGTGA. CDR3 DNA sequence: TGTGCCAGCAGCTTAATGGGACTAGCGGGAGGAGCTTTCTTT. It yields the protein CASSLMGLAGGAFF.

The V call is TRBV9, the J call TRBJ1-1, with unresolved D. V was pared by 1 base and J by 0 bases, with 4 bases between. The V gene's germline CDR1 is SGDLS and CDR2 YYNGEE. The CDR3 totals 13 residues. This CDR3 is CASSVYLNTEAFF. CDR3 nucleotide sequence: TGTGCCAGCAGCGTATATCTGAACACTGAAGCTTTCTTT.

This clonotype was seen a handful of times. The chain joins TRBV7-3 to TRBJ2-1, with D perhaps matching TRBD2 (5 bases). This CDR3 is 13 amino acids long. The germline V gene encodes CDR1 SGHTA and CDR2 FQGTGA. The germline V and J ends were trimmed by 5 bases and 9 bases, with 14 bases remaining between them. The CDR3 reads CASSASRGLEQFF. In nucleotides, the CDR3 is TGTGCCAGCAGCGCTAGCCGGGGTCTTGAGCAGTTCTTC. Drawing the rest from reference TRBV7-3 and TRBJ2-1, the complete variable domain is GAGVSQTPSNKVTEKGKYVELRCDPISGHTALYWYRQSLGQGPEFLIYFQGTGAADDSGLPNDRFFAVRPEGSVSTLKIQRTERGDSAVYLCASSASRGLEQFFGPGTRLTVL.

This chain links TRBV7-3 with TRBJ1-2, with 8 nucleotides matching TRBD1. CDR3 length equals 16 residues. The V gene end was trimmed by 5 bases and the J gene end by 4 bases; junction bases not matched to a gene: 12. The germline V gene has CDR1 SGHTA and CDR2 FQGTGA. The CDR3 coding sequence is TGTGCCAGCAGCGACAGGGGACTAGCGGGAATCTATGGCTACACCTTC. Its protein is CASSDRGLAGIYGYTF.

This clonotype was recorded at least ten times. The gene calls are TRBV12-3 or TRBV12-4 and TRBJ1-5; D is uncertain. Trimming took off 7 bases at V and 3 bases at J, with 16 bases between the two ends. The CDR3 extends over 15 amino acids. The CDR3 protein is CASKAVGEVNQPQHF. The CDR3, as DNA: TGTGCCAGCAAGGCCGTCGGGGAGGTCAATCAGCCCCAGCATTTT.

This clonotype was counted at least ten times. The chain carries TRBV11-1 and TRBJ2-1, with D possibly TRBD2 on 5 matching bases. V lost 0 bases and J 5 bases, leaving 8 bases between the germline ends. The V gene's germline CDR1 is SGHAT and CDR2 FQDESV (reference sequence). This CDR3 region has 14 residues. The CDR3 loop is CASSLAGGDNEQFF. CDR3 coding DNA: TGTGCCAGCAGCTTAGCTGGAGGAGACAATGAGCAGTTCTTC.

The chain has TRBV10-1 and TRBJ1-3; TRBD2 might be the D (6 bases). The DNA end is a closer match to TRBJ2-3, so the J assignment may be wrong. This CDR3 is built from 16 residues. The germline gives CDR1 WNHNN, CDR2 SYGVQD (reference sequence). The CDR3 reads CASSDPAGPLTDTQYF. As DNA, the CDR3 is TGCGCCAGCAGTGATCCGGCGGGGCCCTTGACAGATACGCAGTATTTT.

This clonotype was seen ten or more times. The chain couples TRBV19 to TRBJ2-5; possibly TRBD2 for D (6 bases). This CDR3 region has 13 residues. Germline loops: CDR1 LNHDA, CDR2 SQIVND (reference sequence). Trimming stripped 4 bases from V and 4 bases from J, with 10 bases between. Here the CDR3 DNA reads TGTGCCAGTAGTAGGGGACTCCTAGAGACCCAGTACTTC. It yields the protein CASSRGLLETQYF.

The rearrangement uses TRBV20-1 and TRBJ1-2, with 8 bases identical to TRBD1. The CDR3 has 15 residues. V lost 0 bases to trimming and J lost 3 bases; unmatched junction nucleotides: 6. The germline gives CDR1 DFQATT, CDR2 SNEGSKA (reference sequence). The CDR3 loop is CSARDVAGGDYGYTF. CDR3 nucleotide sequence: TGCAGTGCTAGAGATGTGGCAGGGGGCGACTATGGCTACACCTTC.

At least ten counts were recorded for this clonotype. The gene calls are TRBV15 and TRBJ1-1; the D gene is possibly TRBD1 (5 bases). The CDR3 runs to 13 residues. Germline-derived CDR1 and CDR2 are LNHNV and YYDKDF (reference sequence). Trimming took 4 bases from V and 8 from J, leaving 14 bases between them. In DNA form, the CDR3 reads TGTGCCACCAGCAATCTACCGGCAGGGGAAGCTTTCTTT. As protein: CATSNLPAGEAFF.

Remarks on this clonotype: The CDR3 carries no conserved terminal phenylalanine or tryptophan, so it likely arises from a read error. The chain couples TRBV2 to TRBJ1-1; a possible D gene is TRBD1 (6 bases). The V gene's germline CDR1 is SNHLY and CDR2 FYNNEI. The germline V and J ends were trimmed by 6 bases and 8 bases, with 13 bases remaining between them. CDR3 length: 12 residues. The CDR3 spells CASSPPDREAFL. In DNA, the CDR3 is TGTGCCAGCAGCCCCCCGGACAGAGAAGCTTTCCTT.

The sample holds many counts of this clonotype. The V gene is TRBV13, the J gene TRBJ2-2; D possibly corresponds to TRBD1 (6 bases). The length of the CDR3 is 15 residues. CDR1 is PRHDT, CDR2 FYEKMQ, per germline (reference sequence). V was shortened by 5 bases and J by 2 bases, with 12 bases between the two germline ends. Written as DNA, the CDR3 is TGTGCCAGCAGCCCCCGACAGGCCAACACCGGGGAGCTGTTTTTT. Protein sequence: CASSPRQANTGELFF. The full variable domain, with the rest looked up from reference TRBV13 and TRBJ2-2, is AAGVIQSPRHLIKEKRETATLKCYPIPRHDTVYWYQQGPGQDPQFLISFYEKMQSDKGSIPDRFSAQQFSDYHSELNMSSLELGDSALYFCASSPRQANTGELFFGEGSRLTVL.

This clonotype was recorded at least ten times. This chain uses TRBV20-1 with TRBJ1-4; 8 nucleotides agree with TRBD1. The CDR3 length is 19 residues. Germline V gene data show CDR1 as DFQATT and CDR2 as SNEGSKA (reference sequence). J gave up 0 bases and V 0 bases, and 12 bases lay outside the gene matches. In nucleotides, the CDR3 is TGCAGTGCTAGAGAGCTACACAGGGGGTACGAGACAACTAATGAAAAACTGTTTTTT. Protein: CSARELHRGYETTNEKLFF.

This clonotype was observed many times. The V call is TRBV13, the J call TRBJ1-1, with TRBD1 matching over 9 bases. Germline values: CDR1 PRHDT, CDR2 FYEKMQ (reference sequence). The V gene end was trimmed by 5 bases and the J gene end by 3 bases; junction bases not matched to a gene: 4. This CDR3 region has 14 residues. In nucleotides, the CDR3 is TGTGCCAGCAGCGCATGGACAGGGGACACTGAAGCTTTCTTT. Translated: CASSAWTGDTEAFF.

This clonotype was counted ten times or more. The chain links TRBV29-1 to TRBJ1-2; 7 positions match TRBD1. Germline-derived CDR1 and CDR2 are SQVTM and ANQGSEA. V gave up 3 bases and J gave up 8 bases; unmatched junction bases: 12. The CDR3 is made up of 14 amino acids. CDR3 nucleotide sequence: TGCAGCGTTGACCAAGGGGGCTACATGGAGGGCTACACCTTC. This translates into CSVDQGGYMEGYTF. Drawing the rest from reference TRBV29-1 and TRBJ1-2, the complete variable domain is SAVISQKPSRDICQRGTSLTIQCQVDSQVTMMFWYRQQPGQSLTLIATANQGSEATYESGFVIDKFPISRPNLTFSTLTVSNMSPEDSSIYLCSVDQGGYMEGYTFGSGTRLTVV.

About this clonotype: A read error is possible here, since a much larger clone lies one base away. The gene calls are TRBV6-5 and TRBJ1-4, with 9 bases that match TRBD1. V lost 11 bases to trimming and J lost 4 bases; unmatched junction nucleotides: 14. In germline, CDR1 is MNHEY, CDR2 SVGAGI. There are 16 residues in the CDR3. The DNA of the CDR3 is TGTGCCGGCACTCCGGGACAGGGATTGGGTAATGAAAAACTGTTTTTT. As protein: CAGTPGQGLGNEKLFF.

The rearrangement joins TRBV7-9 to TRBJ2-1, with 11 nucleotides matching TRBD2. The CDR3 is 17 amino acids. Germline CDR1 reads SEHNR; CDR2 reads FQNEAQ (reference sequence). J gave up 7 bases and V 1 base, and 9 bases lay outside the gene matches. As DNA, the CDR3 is TGTGCCAGCAGCTTAGAACTGGTTAGCGGGAGGGGAAATGAGCAGTTCTTC. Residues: CASSLELVSGRGNEQFF.

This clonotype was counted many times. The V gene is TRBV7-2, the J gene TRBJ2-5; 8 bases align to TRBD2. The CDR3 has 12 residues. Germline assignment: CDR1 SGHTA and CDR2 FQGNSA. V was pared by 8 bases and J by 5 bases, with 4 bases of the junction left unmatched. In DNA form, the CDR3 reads TGTGCCAGCGGGCGGGGGGCCGAGACCCAGTACTTC. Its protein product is CASGRGAETQYF.

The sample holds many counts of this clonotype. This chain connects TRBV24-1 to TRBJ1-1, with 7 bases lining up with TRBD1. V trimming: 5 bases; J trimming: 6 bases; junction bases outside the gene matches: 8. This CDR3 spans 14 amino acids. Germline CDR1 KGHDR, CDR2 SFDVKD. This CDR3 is CATSGTGTDPEAFF. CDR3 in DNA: TGTGCCACCAGTGGAACGGGGACAGACCCTGAAGCTTTCTTT.

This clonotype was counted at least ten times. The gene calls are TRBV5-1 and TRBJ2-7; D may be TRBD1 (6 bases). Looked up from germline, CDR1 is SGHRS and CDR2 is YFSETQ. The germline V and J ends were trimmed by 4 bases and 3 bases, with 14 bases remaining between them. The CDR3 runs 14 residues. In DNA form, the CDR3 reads TGCGCCAGCAGCCCGGGGACACTTAACTACGAGCAGTACTTC. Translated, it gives CASSPGTLNYEQYF.